The next 10 T cell receptor beta chains were all read from a single sample in a study of blood T cell repertoires in COVID-19. Profiled with immunoSEQ multiplex PCR; TCRdb holds only in-frame clones, not every one. The sample has about 360,000 clones; around nine tenths are singletons. The sample was peripheral blood. All receptors derive from a human donor in a cohort sampled during active COVID-19.

V gene TRBV2 combines with J gene TRBJ1-5; no clear D. CDR3 length equals 14 residues. Germline loops: CDR1 SNHLY, CDR2 FYNNEI. V was pared by 6 bases and J by 3 bases, with 12 bases between. CDR3 amino acids: CASSADGNNQPQHF. The CDR3 DNA follows: TGTGCCAGCAGCGCGGACGGGAACAATCAGCCCCAGCATTTT. The entire variable domain, with the rest obtained from reference TRBV2 and TRBJ1-5, is as follows: EPEVTQTPSHQVTQMGQEVILRCVPISNHLYFYWYRQILGQKVEFLVSFYNNEISEKSEIFDDQFSVERPDGSNFTLKIRSTKLEDSAMYFCASSADGNNQPQHFGDGTRLSIL.

V usage is TRBV9 and J usage is TRBJ1-1, with D perhaps matching TRBD1 (5 bases). The V gene's germline CDR1 is SGDLS and CDR2 YYNGEE. The CDR3 is 14 amino acids. V was cut by 1 base and J by 0 bases, with 7 bases left in between. CDR3 DNA: TGTGCCAGCAGCGTATCGGGGGTGAACACTGAAGCTTTCTTT. Its protein is CASSVSGVNTEAFF.

J is TRBJ1-2 and V is TRBV6-1; 9 bases map to TRBD1. The germline V gene encodes CDR1 MNHNS and CDR2 SASEGT. V lost 2 bases and J lost 7; bases outside the gene matches: 5. The CDR3 is made up of 14 amino acids. The CDR3 region is CASSESGTGSGYTF. The CDR3 DNA reads TGTGCCAGCAGTGAATCCGGGACAGGGTCTGGCTACACCTTC.

The V gene is TRBV10-1, the J gene TRBJ1-4, with D perhaps matching TRBD1 (6 bases). CDR3 length: 14 amino acids. The germline V gene has CDR1 WNHNN and CDR2 SYGVQD (reference sequence). V was clipped by 6 bases and J by 7 bases, with 15 bases between them. In nucleotides, the CDR3 is TGCGCCAGCAGCCCATCAGGGGACGGTGAAAAACTGTTTTTT. Translating gives CASSPSGDGEKLFF.

The chain couples TRBV3-1 (or the pseudogene TRBV3-2) to TRBJ2-1; D is unresolved. The CDR3 covers 14 residues. Trimming stripped 5 bases from V and 0 bases from J, with 8 bases between. Germline CDR1 is LGHDT and CDR2 is YNNKEL (reference sequence). The CDR3 here is CASSLESSYNEQFF. CDR3 DNA sequence: TGTGCCAGCAGCTTAGAGAGCTCCTACAATGAGCAGTTCTTC.

This clone is a singleton in its sample. This chain joins TRBV5-4 and TRBJ2-1, with 13 bases fitting TRBD2. J gave up 8 bases and V 4 bases, and 12 bases lay outside the gene matches. The CDR3 is made up of 17 amino acids. Germline assignment: CDR1 SGHNT and CDR2 YYREEE (reference sequence). DNA of the CDR3: TGTGCCAGCAGCCTCGGATGGAGACTAGCGGGGGGTCATGAGCAGTTCTTC. This encodes CASSLGWRLAGGHEQFF.

The rearrangement joins TRBV4-1 to TRBJ1-4; perhaps TRBD1 as D (5 bases). The CDR3 is 17 residues long. Per germline, CDR1 MGHRA and CDR2 YSYEKL. Trimming stripped 1 base from V and 7 bases from J, with 19 bases between. The CDR3 DNA reads TGCGCCAGCAGCCAAGGGGGCCCTTTGGGTAGGGCTGAAAAACTGTTTTTT. This sequence encodes CASSQGGPLGRAEKLFF.

The rearrangement links TRBV6-1 to TRBJ1-4; a weak D match, TRBD1 (5 bases). CDR1 is MNHNS, CDR2 SASEGT, per germline. The CDR3 loop spans 16 amino acids. V dropped 4 bases and J dropped 4 bases, with 16 bases sitting between them. The CDR3: CASSVLAGVNNEKLFF. DNA for the CDR3: TGTGCCAGCAGTGTATTGGCGGGGGTGAATAATGAAAAACTGTTTTTT.

This chain links TRBV29-1 with TRBJ2-7, with a tentative D call TRBD1 (6 bases). CDR1 is SQVTM, CDR2 ANQGSEA, per germline. There are 15 residues in the CDR3. The V end lost 1 base, the J end lost 2 bases, and 15 bases lay between the germline ends. CDR3 sequence reads: CSVEVQGRPAYEQYF. CDR3 nucleotide sequence: TGCAGCGTTGAAGTACAGGGCCGGCCCGCCTACGAGCAGTACTTC.

The rearrangement uses TRBV20-1 and TRBJ2-1, with D tentatively TRBD2 (6 bases). This CDR3 is 15 amino acids long. V lost 3 bases and J 5 bases, leaving 17 bases between the germline ends. CDR1 and CDR2 (germline): DFQATT, SNEGSKA (reference sequence). DNA for the CDR3: TGCAGTGCTAGTCCTGCGGGGTATCTTAACAATGAGCAGTTCTTC. Its translation is CSASPAGYLNNEQFF.